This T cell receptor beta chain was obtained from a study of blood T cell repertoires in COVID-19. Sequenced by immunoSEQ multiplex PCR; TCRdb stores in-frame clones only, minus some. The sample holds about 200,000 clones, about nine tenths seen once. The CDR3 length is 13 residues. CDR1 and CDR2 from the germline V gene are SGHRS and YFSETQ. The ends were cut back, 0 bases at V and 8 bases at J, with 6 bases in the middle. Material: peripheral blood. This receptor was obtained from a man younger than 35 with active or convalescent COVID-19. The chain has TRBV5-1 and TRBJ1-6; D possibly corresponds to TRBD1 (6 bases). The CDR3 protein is CASSLAGDSPLHF. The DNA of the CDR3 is TGCGCCAGCAGCTTGGCAGGGGATTCACCCCTCCACTTT.